This record looks at one T cell receptor (beta chain) sequence and its context. This sample is drawn from a study of shared clonotypes between healthy human individuals. Naive CD8 cells lacked CD45RO, underwent positive selection for CCR7 and left out terminally differentiated effector memory CD45RA+ cells. The table came from immunoSEQ multiplex PCR; TCRdb's copy has only in-frame clones and leaves some out. The data show some 2.1 million clones, about 93% seen once. Germline CDR1 is MRHNA and CDR2 is SNTAGT. V was pared by 0 bases and J by 8 bases, with 17 bases between. This CDR3 spans 16 amino acids.

This clonotype was obtained from a man aged 18 to 29 in good health. Some clones in this sample may be carry-over from other donors' samples. The chain links TRBV6-4 to TRBJ2-1; weak D call: TRBD1 (7 bases). Sequencing was done on a sample of naive CD8+ T cells from PBMCs. The CDR3 DNA is TGTGCCAGCAGTGACTCCGGAGGGGGCGGGGACGATGAGCAGTTCTTC. This translates into CASSDSGGGGDDEQFF.